The 15 T cell receptor beta chains below all came from one sample that was sequenced in a study of blood T cell repertoires in COVID-19 (TCRdb year 2020). The method behind the library was the immunoSEQ multiplex PCR assay. TCRdb carries this immuneACCESS record with in-frame sequences only. Its versions omit some clonotypes, under half of them owing to an unresolved V gene in the studies checked, with the rest unexplained. The sample table shows around 150,000 clones, and roughly 82% are seen once. Approximately 9.9% of the sample lies in the top ten. The sequencing sample was made of PBMCs or T cells enriched from blood (not recorded which). The receptor set was obtained from a man aged 45-60 years who had recovered from COVID-19.

The count of this clone is one. The V call is TRBV15, the J call TRBJ2-3, with D hard to call. Deletions cut 2 bases from V and 3 bases from J, with 3 bases between. The germline gives CDR1 LNHNV, CDR2 YYDKDF (reference sequence). This CDR3 region has 12 residues. DNA of the CDR3: TGTGCCACCAGCAGATTAACAGATACGCAGTATTTT. This codes for CATSRLTDTQYF.

V is TRBV21-1 and J is TRBJ1-5. TRBV21-1 is a recognized pseudogene. The CDR3 has 14 residues. The CDR3 DNA is TGTGCCAGCAGCTCCCGTGTGTGCAATCAGCCCCAGCATTTT. Translating it yields CASSSRVCNQPQHF.

There are a few counts of this clone. This sequence joins TRBV3-1 (or the pseudogene TRBV3-2) and TRBJ1-1, with a tentative D call TRBD1 (5 bases). Trimming took off 1 base at V and 7 bases at J, with 13 bases between the two ends. CDR3 length: 14 amino acids. Germline assignment: CDR1 LGHDT and CDR2 YNNKEL (reference sequence). The CDR3 protein is CASSQGGGLNEAFF. The CDR3 DNA follows: TGTGCCAGCAGCCAAGGCGGGGGTCTTAATGAAGCTTTCTTT.

This chain uses TRBV27 with TRBJ1-2; 10 bases fit TRBD1. CDR1 is MNHEY and CDR2 is SMNVEV in the germline V gene (reference sequence). CDR3 size: 15 residues. Losses at the gene ends were 5 bases for V and 4 bases for J; bases not matched to a gene: 7. CDR3 coding DNA: TGTGCCAGCAGTGCCCCGGGACAGGGGCCCTATGGCTACACCTTC. Encoded protein: CASSAPGQGPYGYTF.

The chain is built from TRBV2 and TRBJ1-1; no firm D call. The V gene's germline CDR1 is SNHLY and CDR2 FYNNEI. The CDR3 spans 13 residues. V lost 7 bases and J lost 1, with 10 bases in between. DNA of the CDR3: TGTGCCAGCATGCAGGTGGGGAACACTGAAGCTTTCTTT. It codes for CASMQVGNTEAFF.

This chain joins TRBV10-3 and TRBJ2-1, with a tentative D call TRBD1 (5 bases). This CDR3 comprises 13 residues. V lost 6 bases, J lost 6 bases, and 12 bases lay in between. The germline gives CDR1 ENHRY, CDR2 SYGVKD. The CDR3 DNA follows: TGTGCCATCAGCCAAGACAGTTTCAATGAGCAGTTCTTC. It translates to CAISQDSFNEQFF.

V is TRBV7-3 and J is TRBJ2-3; 12 bases line up with TRBD2. V shed 4 bases, J shed 3 bases, and the junction held 2 bases outside the gene matches. The CDR3 totals 15 residues. CDR1 and CDR2 (germline): SGHTA, FQGTGA. Here the CDR3 DNA reads TGTGCCAGCAGCTCCCTAGCGGGGGGGACAGATACGCAGTATTTT. This codes for CASSSLAGGTDTQYF.

This chain uses TRBV5-1 with TRBJ2-5; D call uncertain. The CDR3 extends over 13 amino acids. Trimming pared 0 bases from V and 5 bases from J, leaving 8 bases between. Germline CDR1 reads SGHRS; CDR2 reads YFSETQ. The CDR3 DNA follows: TGCGCCAGCAGCTTGGATAGTTTGGAGACCCAGTACTTC. The encoded protein is CASSLDSLETQYF.

In this sample, this clone turned up once. The genes are TRBV11-2 and TRBJ1-3; the D gene is possibly TRBD1 (5 bases). Trimming took 0 bases from V and 2 from J, leaving 5 bases between them. The CDR3 totals 14 residues. CDR1 is SGHAT, CDR2 FQNNGV, per germline. In DNA, the CDR3 is TGTGCCAGCAGCTTAGACAGGGCTGGAAACACCATATATTTT. This gives the protein CASSLDRAGNTIYF.

The rearrangement uses TRBV28 and TRBJ2-5; D may be TRBD1 (6 bases). This CDR3 is 14 amino acids long. Per the germline V gene, CDR1 is MDHEN and CDR2 is SYDVKM. Trimming shortened V by 5 bases and J by 1 base, and 11 bases separated the two germline ends. The CDR3 coding sequence is TGTGCCAGCAGTCCGGGACACACCCAAGAGACCCAGTACTTC. Protein product: CASSPGHTQETQYF.

The chain joins TRBV7-9 to TRBJ2-7; TRBD2 matches at 8 bases. The CDR3 runs to 15 residues. Per the germline V gene, CDR1 is SEHNR and CDR2 is FQNEAQ (reference sequence). J was trimmed by 0 bases and V by 4 bases; bases with no gene match: 5. For the CDR3, the DNA is TGTGCCAGCAGCTCCCGGGAGGGGAGCTCCTACGAGCAGTACTTC. It encodes CASSSREGSSYEQYF.

The DNA for the CDR3 is TGTGCCAGTAGTGTAGGACAGGTCTTGAATGAAAAACTGTTTTTT. Amino acid sequence: CASSVGQVLNEKLFF. V is TRBV19 and J is TRBJ1-4, with 7 bases lining up with TRBD1. Germline loops: CDR1 LNHDA, CDR2 SQIVND (reference sequence). The CDR3 has 15 residues. Germline trimming cut 5 bases from V and 5 bases from J; bases unmatched to any gene: 8.

This sequence joins TRBV27 and TRBJ1-2; D may be TRBD1 (5 bases). The V and J ends lost 2 bases and 8 bases respectively, with 12 bases between them. The CDR3 contains 13 residues. The germline CDR1 and CDR2 sequences are MNHEY and SMNVEV (reference sequence). Here the CDR3 DNA reads TGTGCCAGCAGTTTAGGCTTGGACAACGGCTACACCTTC. Protein: CASSLGLDNGYTF.

The chain combines TRBV24-1 with TRBJ2-1, with 12 positions matching TRBD2. The CDR3 extends over 16 amino acids. Germline V gives CDR1 KGHDR, CDR2 SFDVKD. The V gene end was trimmed by 4 bases and the J gene end by 3 bases; junction bases not matched to a gene: 3. CDR3 residues: CATSEPTSGSYNEQFF. In nucleotides, the CDR3 is TGTGCCACCAGTGAACCGACTAGCGGGAGCTACAATGAGCAGTTCTTC.

J is TRBJ2-3 and V is TRBV5-4; 9 bases are shared with TRBD2. Germline values: CDR1 SGHNT, CDR2 YYREEE (reference sequence). Trimming removed 4 bases from V and 4 bases from J; junction bases left unmatched: 10. The CDR3 sequence is 16 residues long. The CDR3 is CASSPSGGGASDTQYF. The CDR3 coding sequence is TGTGCCAGCAGCCCGTCGGGCGGGGGGGCGTCAGATACGCAGTATTTT.